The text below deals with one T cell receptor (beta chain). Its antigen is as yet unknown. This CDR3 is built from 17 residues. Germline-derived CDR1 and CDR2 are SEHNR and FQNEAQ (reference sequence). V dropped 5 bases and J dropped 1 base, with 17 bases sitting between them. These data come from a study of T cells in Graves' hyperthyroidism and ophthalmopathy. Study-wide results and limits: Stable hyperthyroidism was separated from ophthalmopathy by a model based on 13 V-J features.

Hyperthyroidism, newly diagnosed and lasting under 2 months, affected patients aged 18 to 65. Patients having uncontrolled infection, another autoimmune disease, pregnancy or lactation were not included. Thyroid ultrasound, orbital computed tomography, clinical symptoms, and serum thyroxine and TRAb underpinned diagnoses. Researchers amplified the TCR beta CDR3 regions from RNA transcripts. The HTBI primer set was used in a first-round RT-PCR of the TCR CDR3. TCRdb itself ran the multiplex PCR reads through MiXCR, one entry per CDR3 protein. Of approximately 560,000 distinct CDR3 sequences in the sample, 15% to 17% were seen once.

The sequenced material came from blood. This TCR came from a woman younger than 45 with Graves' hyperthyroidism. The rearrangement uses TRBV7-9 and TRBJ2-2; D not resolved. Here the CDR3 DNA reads TGTGCCAGCAGCGCGACCGCGGCACTGATGAACACCGGGGAGCTGTTTTTT. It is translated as CASSATAALMNTGELFF.